This TCR beta chain was retrieved from a study of CXCR3-negative and CXCR3-positive naive CD8 T cells (dated 2019 in TCRdb). Broadly, across the study: In total, around 150 million TRB reads were obtained, or roughly 1.5 +/- 0.3 million reads per library. The TRBV-TRBJ cluster analysis covered naive subsets from about 5 donors and memory cells from 3 donors. Diversity and physicochemical repertoire analyses were performed on some 10 donors pooled from two independent experiments.

For each CD8+ T cell subset, flow sorting was done in triplicate, and a few hundred thousand cells per subset went directly into RLT lysis buffer. To exclude memory contaminants, naive CD8+ T cells were stringently defined as CD45RO-CCR7+CD27+CD95-. Standard density gradient centrifugation was used to isolate peripheral blood mononuclear cells from buffy coats. Naive CXCR3-negative and CXCR3-positive CD8+ T cells were flow-sorted on a FACSAria III. An RNeasy Mini Kit was used to extract total RNA from the sorted cells. For this clonotype: The antigen it recognizes is unknown.

TCRdb records NextSeq 550 as the sequencer. The Human TCR Profiling Kit (MiLaboratory) was used to make UMI-labeled 5' RACE TRB cDNA libraries. The full amount of extracted RNA was used for cDNA synthesis, and the full amount of resulting cDNA was used for PCR amplification. The libraries were made side by side, with each library going through the same number of PCR cycles. In the paper's pipeline: About 50,000 +/- 10,000 unique UMI-labeled TRB cDNA molecules per library were extracted with MIGEC and MiXCR, with at least two reads per UMI required. On average, each library contained about 40,000 +/- 10,000 functional in-frame TRB CDR3 nucleotide clonotypes without stop codons. After downsampling to 5000 UMI-labeled TRB molecules per sample, diversity metrics, including normalized Shannon-Wiener and Chao1, were computed in VDJtools. VDJtools was used to calculate clonotype-size-weighted physicochemical properties of the central five CDR3 residues, namely interaction energy, strength, volume and Kidera factor 4. TCRdb reprocessed the raw reads; every CDR3 protein sequence is a single record, and DNA is not supplied. V and J calls and clone size were set by TCRdb, not the authors. The sample table includes around 95,000 distinct CDR3 sequences. 0.85% to 1.4% of the sample comes from the top ten.

The CDR3 holds 15 amino acids from the cysteine to the phenylalanine. No DNA sequence was recorded. Looking up the germline V gene (reference sequence) yields CDR1 MNHNY and CDR2 SVGAGI. General study outcomes and caveats: Because CXCR3 expression was partially decreased after cryopreservation, freshly isolated PBMCs were used for most assays. TRBV-TRBJ usage was similar between naive CXCR3-negative and CXCR3-positive cells from the same donor, while memory cells showed distinct patterns. TRB CDR3s from CXCR3-positive naive cells showed higher hydrophobicity (lower Kidera factor 4), lower energy, and higher strength and volume indices than CXCR3-negative naive cells. Because surface CD5, which has been linked to self-reactivity in mice, was comparable between naive subsets, TCR interaction strength was also inferred from TRB CDR3 physicochemical properties. Comparably high repertoire diversity was found in both naive subsets, whereas much lower repertoire diversity was found in memory CD8+ T cells.

The receptor comes from a human donor in good health. Some clones in this sample may be carry-over from other donors' samples. The sequencing sample was made of naive CXCR3+ CD8+ T cells from blood. The cell subset or site label here, explained by the study, means: CD45RO-CCR7+CD27+CD95- naive CD8+ T cells expressing CXCR3 (TNR3+). Recombination linked TRBV6-6 to TRBJ2-7; TCRdb returns TRBD1, unconfirmable since there is no DNA. Here the CDR3 is given as CASSTPGQGSQEQYF.